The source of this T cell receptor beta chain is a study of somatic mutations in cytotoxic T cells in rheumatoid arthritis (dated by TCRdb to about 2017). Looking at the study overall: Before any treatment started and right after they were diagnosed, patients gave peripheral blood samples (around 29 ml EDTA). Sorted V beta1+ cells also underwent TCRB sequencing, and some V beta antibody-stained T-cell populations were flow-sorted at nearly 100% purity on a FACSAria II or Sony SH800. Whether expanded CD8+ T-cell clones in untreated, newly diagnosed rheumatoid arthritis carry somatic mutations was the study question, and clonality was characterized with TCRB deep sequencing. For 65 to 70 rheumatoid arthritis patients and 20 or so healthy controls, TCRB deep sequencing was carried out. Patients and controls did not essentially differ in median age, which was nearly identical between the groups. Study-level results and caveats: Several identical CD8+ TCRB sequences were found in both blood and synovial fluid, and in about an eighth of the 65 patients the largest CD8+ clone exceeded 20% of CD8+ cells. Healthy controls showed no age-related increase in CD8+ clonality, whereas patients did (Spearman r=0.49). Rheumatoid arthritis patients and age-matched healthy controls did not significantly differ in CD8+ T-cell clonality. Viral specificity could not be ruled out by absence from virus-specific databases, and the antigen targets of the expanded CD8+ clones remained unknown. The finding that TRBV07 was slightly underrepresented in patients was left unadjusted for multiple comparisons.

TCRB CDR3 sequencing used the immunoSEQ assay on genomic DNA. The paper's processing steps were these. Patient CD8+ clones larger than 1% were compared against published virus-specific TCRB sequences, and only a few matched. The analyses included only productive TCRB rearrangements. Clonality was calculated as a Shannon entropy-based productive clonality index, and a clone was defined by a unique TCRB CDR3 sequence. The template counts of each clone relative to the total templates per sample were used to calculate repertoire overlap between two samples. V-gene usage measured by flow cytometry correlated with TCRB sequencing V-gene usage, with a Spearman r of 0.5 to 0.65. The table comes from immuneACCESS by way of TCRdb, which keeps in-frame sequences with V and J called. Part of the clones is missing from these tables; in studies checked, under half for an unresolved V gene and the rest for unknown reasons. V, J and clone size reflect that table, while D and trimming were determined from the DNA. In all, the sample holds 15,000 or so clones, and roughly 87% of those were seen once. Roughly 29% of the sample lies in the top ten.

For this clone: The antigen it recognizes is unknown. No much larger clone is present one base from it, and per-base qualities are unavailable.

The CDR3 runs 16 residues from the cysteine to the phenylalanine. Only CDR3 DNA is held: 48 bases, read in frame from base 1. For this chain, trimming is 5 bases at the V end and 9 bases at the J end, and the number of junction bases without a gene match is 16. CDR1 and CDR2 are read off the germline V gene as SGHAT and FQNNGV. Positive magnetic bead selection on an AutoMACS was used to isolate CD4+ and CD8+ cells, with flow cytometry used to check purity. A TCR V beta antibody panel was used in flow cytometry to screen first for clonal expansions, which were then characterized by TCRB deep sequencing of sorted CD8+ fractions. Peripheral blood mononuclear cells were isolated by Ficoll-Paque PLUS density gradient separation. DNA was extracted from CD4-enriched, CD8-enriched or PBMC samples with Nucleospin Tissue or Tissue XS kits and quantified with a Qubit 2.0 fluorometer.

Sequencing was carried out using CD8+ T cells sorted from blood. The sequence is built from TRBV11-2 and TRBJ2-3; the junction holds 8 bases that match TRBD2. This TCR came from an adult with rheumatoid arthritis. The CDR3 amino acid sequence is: CASSRGGGRGGETQYF. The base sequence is TGTGCCAGCAGCCGGGGGGGCGGGAGAGGCGGAGAGACGCAGTATTTT.